Sequencing of this TCR beta chain was carried out in a study of cytomegalovirus exposure and HLA in healthy donors. Study conclusions and caveats: Both high specificity and high sensitivity reportedly marked the classifier's diagnosis of cytomegalovirus status.

PCR was performed using 60 Vbeta and 13 Jbeta primers. As processed by the authors: There were about 80 million unique TCR beta chains by a later count, and some 11 million of them were shared. Repertoires were generated with immunoSEQ multiplex PCR, while TCRdb's copy carries only in-frame clones and drops some. That table furnishes V, J and clone size, whereas the DNA furnished D and trimming. The sample has about 67,000 clones, about 82% seen once; the top ten hold about 4.7%. A word on this clone: Its antigen is not identified.

Sequences were obtained from PBMCs. The TCR originated in a woman under 40 in good health and CMV-seronegative.

Here the CDR3 reads CASSFRQGQDAPLHF. In nucleotides, the CDR3 is TGCGCCAGCAGCTTCCGACAGGGACAGGATGCACCCCTCCACTTT. V gene TRBV5-1 combines with J gene TRBJ1-6, with 8 bases aligning to TRBD1. V lost 2 bases and J lost 11; bases outside the gene matches: 9. CDR1 and CDR2 from the germline V gene are SGHRS and YFSETQ. The CDR3 is made up of 15 amino acids. Full variable domain (remainder filled in from reference TRBV5-1 and TRBJ1-6): KAGVTQTPRYLIKTRGQQVTLSCSPISGHRSVSWYQQTPGQGLQFLFEYFSETQRNKGNFPGRFSGRQFSNSRSEMNVSTLELGDSALYLCASSFRQGQDAPLHFGNGTRLTVT.